One and the same sample provided the 15 T cell receptor beta chains below, sequenced in a study of T cells in Graves' hyperthyroidism and ophthalmopathy. Amplified TCR beta CDR3 regions derived from RNA transcripts. First-round RT-PCR of the TCR CDR3 relied on the HTBI primer set. TCRdb passed the multiplex PCR reads through MiXCR, listing each CDR3 protein once. The sample records about 210,000 distinct CDR3 sequences, roughly 17% being singletons. The sample consisted of blood. All receptors come from a middle-aged man with Graves' hyperthyroidism.

This clonotype came up many times. J is TRBJ2-2 and V is TRBV20-1, with 10 positions matching TRBD1. The junction had 9 bases not matched to a gene; V was cut back by 3 bases and J by 5 bases. The CDR3 covers 16 residues. Germline-derived CDR1 and CDR2 are DFQATT and SNEGSKA (reference sequence). The CDR3 sequence: CSASSTGTGATGELFF. CDR3 bases: TGCAGTGCTAGCTCAACCGGGACAGGGGCAACCGGGGAGCTGTTTTTT.

This clonotype was observed a few times. The genes are TRBV6-1 and TRBJ2-3; a weak D match, TRBD1 (6 bases). The V end was cut by 7 bases, the J end by 2 bases, with 13 bases between. The CDR3 is 14 residues long. Germline CDR1 and CDR2: MNHNS and SASEGT. CDR3 region: CASTPDRTTDTQYF. CDR3 nucleotides: TGTGCCAGCACCCCCGACAGGACCACAGATACGCAGTATTTT.

J is TRBJ2-4 and V is TRBV11-2, with D perhaps matching TRBD2 (5 bases). Germline loops: CDR1 SGHAT, CDR2 FQNNGV. CDR3 size: 13 residues. V was clipped by 1 base and J by 9 bases, with 10 bases between them. This CDR3 is CASSLVDRGIQYF. CDR3 bases: TGTGCCAGCAGCTTAGTCGACCGGGGCATTCAGTACTTC.

In this sample, this clonotype turned up a few times. The chain recombines TRBV19 with TRBJ2-1, with D possibly TRBD1 on 6 matching bases. Trimming stripped 5 bases from V and 7 bases from J, with 21 bases between. The V gene's germline CDR1 is LNHDA and CDR2 SQIVND (reference sequence). The CDR3 consists of 16 residues. The CDR3 DNA is TGTGCCAGTAGTCCCGGCCTCCGCTGGGACACAAATGAGCAGTTCTTC. Its protein product is CASSPGLRWDTNEQFF. Combining the CDR3 with reference TRBV19 and TRBJ2-1 gives the whole variable domain DGGITQSPKYLFRKEGQNVTLSCEQNLNHDAMYWYRQDPGQGLRLIYYSQIVNDFQKGDIAEGYSVSREKKESFPLTVTSAQKNPTAFYLCASSPGLRWDTNEQFFGPGTRLTVL.

V and J are TRBV15 and TRBJ2-5, with D perhaps TRBD2 (6 bases). Per the germline V gene, CDR1 is LNHNV and CDR2 is YYDKDF (reference sequence). The CDR3 sequence is 17 residues long. Trimming stripped 0 bases from V and 0 bases from J, with 14 bases between. The CDR3: CATSRDRRAGYQETQYF. CDR3 DNA sequence: TGTGCCACCAGCAGAGATAGGAGGGCGGGATACCAAGAGACCCAGTACTTC.

The chain links TRBV7-9 to TRBJ2-7; 8 bases are shared with TRBD1. Germline values: CDR1 SEHNR, CDR2 FQNEAQ (reference sequence). There are 16 residues in the CDR3. J gave up 3 bases and V 4 bases, and 11 bases lay outside the gene matches. The CDR3 reads CASSSLPRQGLYEQYF. CDR3 DNA sequence: TGTGCCAGCAGCTCGTTACCGAGACAGGGGCTCTACGAGCAGTACTTC.

Many counts were recorded for this clonotype. The J gene is TRBJ2-7, the V gene TRBV3-1, with D perhaps being TRBD1 or TRBD2 (6 bases each). Trimming removed 0 bases at V and 5 bases at J, with 17 bases between. The CDR3 has 16 amino acids. Germline CDR1 reads LGHDT; CDR2 reads YNNKEL (reference sequence). CDR3 sequence: CASSQDFGGRWNEQYF. In nucleotides, the CDR3 is TGTGCCAGCAGCCAAGATTTTGGGGGGCGCTGGAACGAGCAGTACTTC.

In this sample, this clonotype turned up many times. This chain uses TRBV28 with TRBJ1-1, with 9 bases lining up with TRBD1. V shed 4 bases and J 3 bases; nucleotides not matched to a gene: 9. The germline CDR1 and CDR2 sequences are MDHEN and SYDVKM. This CDR3 contains 16 residues. CDR3 residues: CASSSPYRGRDTEAFF. DNA of the CDR3: TGTGCCAGCAGTTCCCCCTACAGGGGGCGGGACACTGAAGCTTTCTTT.

The V call is TRBV5-1, the J call TRBJ1-3; D is ambiguous. The CDR3 runs 14 residues. Trimming cost V 0 bases and J 0 bases, with 4 bases left between them. Germline V gene data show CDR1 as SGHRS and CDR2 as YFSETQ. The CDR3 spells CASSLGFSGNTIYF. CDR3 bases: TGCGCCAGCAGCTTGGGTTTCTCTGGAAACACCATATATTTT.

This clonotype was counted at least ten times. The chain combines TRBV7-9 with TRBJ2-3; 7 nucleotides match TRBD1. V lost 4 bases and J lost 2; bases outside the gene matches: 6. This CDR3 is 15 amino acids long. Germline V gene lookup returns CDR1 SEHNR and CDR2 FQNEAQ (reference sequence). CDR3 sequence: CASSSGTAYTDTQYF. DNA of the CDR3: TGTGCCAGCAGCTCGGGGACAGCATACACAGATACGCAGTATTTT.

The chain employs TRBV30 and TRBJ1-2; D remains unclear. Trimming cost V 2 bases and J 6 bases, with 7 bases left between them. Germline CDR1 GTSNPN, CDR2 SVGIG (reference sequence). There are 11 residues in the CDR3. The CDR3 sequence: CAWSSWHGYTF. DNA of the CDR3: TGTGCCTGGAGTTCTTGGCATGGCTACACCTTC.

The chain combines TRBV6-7 with TRBJ1-1, with 7 bases identical to TRBD1. TRBV6-7 is classed as an ORF, of uncertain function. V was clipped by 8 bases and J by 3 bases; unmatched bases: 6. The CDR3 has 13 amino acids. This CDR3 reads CASRRRGDTEAFF. CDR3 DNA: TGTGCCAGCCGTCGCAGGGGGGACACTGAAGCTTTCTTT.

With regard to this clonotype: A read error is possible here, since a much larger clone lies one base away. This rearrangement joins TRBV24-1 to TRBJ2-7; D is possibly TRBD2 (5 bases). The V and J ends lost 4 bases and 7 bases respectively, with 13 bases between them. Germline V CDR1 and CDR2: KGHDR, SFDVKD. This CDR3 region has 13 residues. In DNA form, the CDR3 reads TGTGCCACCAGTGAACAAGGAGGAGGTGAGCAGTACTTC. It encodes CATSEQGGGEQYF.

In its sample, this clonotype was seen many times. The rearrangement uses TRBV7-2 and TRBJ2-1, with D hard to call. This CDR3 is built from 13 residues. The ends were cut back, 5 bases at V and 9 bases at J, with 14 bases in the middle. The germline gives CDR1 SGHTA, CDR2 FQGNSA. The CDR3 nucleotides read TGTGCCAGCAGCCCACGAAAAGGTTCTGAGCAGTTCTTC. As protein: CASSPRKGSEQFF.

This clonotype has at least ten counts. The CDR3 is CAWKGKTGSYEQYF. CDR3 sequence (DNA): TGTGCCTGGAAGGGGAAAACGGGTTCCTACGAGCAGTACTTC. The chain has TRBV30 and TRBJ2-7; possibly TRBD1 for D (5 bases). The CDR3 extends over 14 amino acids. CDR1 is GTSNPN, CDR2 SVGIG, per germline (reference sequence). Trimming cost V 4 bases and J 1 base, with 14 bases left between them.